The 3 T cell receptor beta chains reported below all come from one sample, sequenced in a study of CD8 T cells in Susac syndrome. When the RNA was reverse transcribed, random hexamers were used with an input of roughly 0.45 to 1 ug. TCRdb reprocessed the immunoSEQ multiplex PCR reads via MiXCR and lists one record per CDR3 protein. The sample contains about 84,000 distinct CDR3 sequences, just under 95% of which appear only once. Material: CD8+ T cells from PBMCs. Receptors originate from a human donor in good health.

The chain combines TRBV19 with TRBJ1-2; a possible D gene is TRBD1 (5 bases). CDR1 is LNHDA and CDR2 is SQIVND in the germline V gene (reference sequence). The CDR3 runs 12 residues. Deletions cut 5 bases from V and 8 bases from J, with 12 bases between. CDR3 sequence reads: CASSFAGYGYTF. The DNA for the CDR3 is TGTGCCAGTAGTTTCGCAGGGTACGGCTACACCTTC.

The genes are TRBV9 and TRBJ2-2, with D perhaps TRBD1 (6 bases). CDR1 and CDR2 from the germline V gene are SGDLS and YYNGEE. CDR3 length: 13 residues. The ends were cut back, 0 bases at V and 7 bases at J, with 7 bases in the middle. CDR3 sequence: CASSVEGDGELFF. The CDR3 nucleotides are TGTGCCAGCAGCGTAGAGGGGGACGGGGAGCTGTTTTTT.

The gene calls are TRBV12-3 or TRBV12-4 and TRBJ2-3; 9 bases are a match to TRBD2. With V trimmed by 3 bases and J by 2 bases, 6 bases remained unmatched. The CDR3 consists of 16 residues. CDR3 DNA sequence: TGTGCCAGCAGTTTTGGAGCGGGGGGATCCACAGATACGCAGTATTTT. As protein: CASSFGAGGSTDTQYF.